The present entry profiles one TCR beta chain with its context. The sample belongs to a study of blood T cell repertoires in COVID-19. Trimming took 5 bases from V and 0 from J; bases not matched to a gene: 9. CDR1 is MDHEN, CDR2 SYDVKM, per germline. The CDR3 consists of 18 residues. Enrolled through a virtual design, the participants were between roughly 18 and 100 years of age and came from about two dozen US areas. Libraries were prepared by immunoSEQ multiplex PCR; TCRdb keeps only in-frame clonotypes and omits some of them. Of 95,000 to 150,000 clones listed, 84% are singletons. Sequencing was done on a sample of PBMCs or T cells enriched from blood (not recorded which). This TCR was sampled from a woman aged 25 to 39 who had recovered from COVID-19. This chain links TRBV28 with TRBJ2-6; TRBD2 matches 8 bases. The CDR3 DNA follows: TGTGCCAGCAGTGAAGGTCCGGGGGGGAGCTCTGGGGCCAACGTCCTGACTTTC. Translation gives CASSEGPGGSSGANVLTF.